Below, one TCR beta chain is given with its context. The data belong to a study of technical replicates of blood from a handful of donors. Generated by immunoSEQ multiplex PCR, the TCRdb table keeps only in-frame clones and is missing some. The sample has some 74,000 clones; 95% to 97% are singletons. The CDR3 totals 13 residues. The V end was cut by 6 bases, the J end by 3 bases, with 11 bases between. Germline V CDR1 and CDR2: MNHEY, SVGAGI. The chain combines TRBV6-5 with TRBJ1-1; the D gene is possibly TRBD1 (6 bases). The TCR was taken from a human donor in good health. Sequencing used T cells isolated from PBMCs. The CDR3 bases are TGTGCCAGCAGCCCAGGGGCGGACACTGAAGCTTTCTTT. This gives the protein CASSPGADTEAFF.